One sample yielded the 9 T cell receptor beta chains listed below, sequenced in a study of blood T cells in healthy people across ages. Using a J-beta primer mix together with a sample-barcoded 5' primer, a second PCR was run for about 7 to 12 cycles. Each CDR3 protein is one row after TCRdb ran MiXCR on the 5' RACE reads. This sample has a few hundred thousand distinct CDR3 sequences; 27% occur once, and the top ten carry less than 20%. Sample: blood. The receptors were gathered from a woman in her seventies in good health.

The gene calls are TRBV20-1 and TRBJ2-5; D is uncertain. V lost 6 bases to trimming and J lost 4 bases, with 6 bases between them. The CDR3 sequence is 10 residues long. Germline CDR1 DFQATT, CDR2 SNEGSKA (reference sequence). The CDR3 sequence is CSANRETQYF. CDR3 in DNA: TGCAGTGCGAATCGAGAGACCCAGTACTTC.

The gene calls are TRBV6-5 and TRBJ2-3, with 13 bases matching TRBD2. The CDR3 totals 17 residues. CDR1 is MNHEY, CDR2 SVGAGI, per germline. V trimming: 3 bases; J trimming: 4 bases; junction bases outside the gene matches: 7. For the CDR3, the DNA is TGTGCCAGCAGTTATTCGGGACTAGCGGGGTCAGCAGATACGCAGTATTTT. Its protein is CASSYSGLAGSADTQYF.

V gene TRBV4-2 combines with J gene TRBJ2-3; 9 nucleotides match TRBD1. J was trimmed by 4 bases and V by 0 bases; bases with no gene match: 14. Germline-derived CDR1 and CDR2 are LGHNA and YNFKEQ. This CDR3 is built from 19 residues. The DNA for the CDR3 is TGTGCCAGCAGCCAAGATGGTGTCCTGGGGACAGGGCGCGCAGATACGCAGTATTTT. This codes for CASSQDGVLGTGRADTQYF.

In its sample, this clonotype was seen many times. The chain carries TRBV6-5 and TRBJ2-7; D gene ambiguous. This CDR3 is built from 11 residues. Germline-derived CDR1 and CDR2 are MNHEY and SVGAGI. V gave up 6 bases and J gave up 3 bases, with 6 bases separating them. Here the CDR3 reads CASSYHYEQYF. The CDR3 DNA is TGTGCCAGCAGCTACCACTACGAGCAGTACTTC.

This chain links TRBV5-1 with TRBJ2-5, with 7 bases lining up with TRBD1. The V and J ends lost 4 bases and 0 bases, in that order; junction bases with no gene match: 12. The length of the CDR3 is 17 residues. From germline, CDR1 is SGHRS and CDR2 YFSETQ. The CDR3 DNA follows: TGCGCCAGCAGCCCAGGACAGGCGAACGCGTACCAAGAGACCCAGTACTTC. This translates into CASSPGQANAYQETQYF.

This clonotype has just one count. A read error is possible here, since a much larger clone lies one base away. This rearrangement joins TRBV12-3 or TRBV12-4 to TRBJ1-1, with unresolved D. V was pared by 4 bases and J by 3 bases, with 6 bases between. The CDR3 contains 12 residues. The CDR3 sequence is CASSYVDTEAFF. The CDR3 DNA reads as TGTGCCAGCAGTTACGTGGACACTGAAGCTTTCTTT.

The CDR3 bases are TGTGCCAGCAGTGGGGAGGGGGCTGAGACCCAGTACTTC. Protein: CASSGEGAETQYF. This rearrangement joins TRBV2 to TRBJ2-5, with D perhaps given as TRBD1 or TRBD2 (7 bases each). V was cut by 4 bases and J by 5 bases, with 11 bases left in between. The CDR3 has 13 residues. CDR1 and CDR2 from the germline V gene are SNHLY and FYNNEI.

The rearrangement joins TRBV5-4 to TRBJ1-1; 7 positions agree with TRBD1. In germline, CDR1 is SGHNT, CDR2 YYREEE (reference sequence). CDR3 size: 15 residues. V lost 4 bases to trimming and J lost 4 bases; unmatched junction nucleotides: 10. CDR3 sequence (DNA): TGTGCCAGCAGCCCCAAAGAAGGGGGCGGCACTGAAGCTTTCTTT. Residues: CASSPKEGGGTEAFF.

This clonotype was seen many times. The chain has TRBV5-6 and TRBJ2-5; the D gene is possibly TRBD1 (5 bases). The CDR3 loop spans 13 amino acids. V dropped 2 bases and J dropped 5 bases, with 10 bases sitting between them. In germline, CDR1 is SGHDT, CDR2 YYEEEE. Here the CDR3 reads CASSFRVGETQYF. The CDR3 DNA follows: TGTGCCAGCAGCTTCAGGGTTGGGGAGACCCAGTACTTC.